These 12 T cell receptor beta chains were sequenced from one sample in a study of response to subunit inactivated influenza vaccine. MiXCR, run by TCRdb on the RT-PCR reads, gives a single entry per CDR3 protein. The sample includes hundreds of thousands of distinct CDR3 sequences, around 8% of them seen just once. Here the sequenced sample was PBMCs from blood, taken less than 30 months after vaccination. The receptors were gathered from a man aged 45 to 75 who received an inactivated influenza vaccine.

This clonotype turned up a few times. The chain recombines TRBV7-2 with TRBJ2-7, with TRBD1 as a possible D gene (5 bases). Germline V lookup: CDR1 SGHTA, CDR2 FQGNSA. The CDR3 runs to 12 residues. The V gene lost 8 bases and the J gene lost 2 bases, with 10 bases spanning the gap. CDR3 region: CASQGAPYEQYF. DNA for the CDR3: TGTGCCAGCCAAGGGGCCCCCTACGAGCAGTACTTC.

The V call is TRBV7-9, the J call TRBJ2-3; TRBD1 might be the D (5 bases). With 5 bases removed from V and 2 bases from J, the gap between germline ends came to 17 bases. Germline V gene data show CDR1 as SEHNR and CDR2 as FQNEAQ (reference sequence). This CDR3 has 16 residues. This chain's CDR3 is CASSTVSAGNTDTQYF. In DNA form, the CDR3 reads TGTGCCAGCAGCACAGTCTCGGCAGGGAACACAGATACGCAGTATTTT.

This clonotype was seen only a few times. The V and J genes are TRBV29-1 and TRBJ2-3, with D perhaps TRBD2 (5 bases). This CDR3 has 13 amino acids. Germline assignment: CDR1 SQVTM and CDR2 ANQGSEA. Trimming took 7 bases from V and 0 from J, leaving 11 bases between them. CDR3 loop: CSAVERSTDTQYF. The CDR3 bases are TGCAGCGCCGTCGAGCGGAGCACAGATACGCAGTATTTT.

The rearrangement uses TRBV24-1 and TRBJ2-2; D not resolved. The CDR3 has 13 residues. Trimming cost V 11 bases and J 7 bases, with 16 bases left between them. Per germline, CDR1 KGHDR and CDR2 SFDVKD. The CDR3 is CAIRSGSSGELFF. The CDR3 nucleotides read TGTGCCATCCGGAGTGGGTCGAGCGGGGAGCTGTTTTTT.

Ten or more counts support this clonotype. The rearrangement links TRBV20-1 to TRBJ1-5; unclear D gene. This CDR3 contains 13 residues. Per germline, CDR1 DFQATT and CDR2 SNEGSKA (reference sequence). With 3 bases removed from V and 1 base from J, the gap between germline ends came to 7 bases. In DNA form, the CDR3 reads TGCAGTGCTAGGCTCGGCAGCAATCAGCCCCAGCATTTT. Protein sequence: CSARLGSNQPQHF.

The chain employs TRBV13 and TRBJ2-1; TRBD2 matches at 10 bases. Trimming at V came to 6 bases and at J to 7 bases, leaving 9 bases not matched to a gene. CDR3 size: 15 residues. Germline V gene lookup returns CDR1 PRHDT and CDR2 FYEKMQ (reference sequence). CDR3 in DNA: TGTGCCAGCAGTCCGGTCCTAGCGGGAGTAAATGAGCAGTTCTTC. This encodes CASSPVLAGVNEQFF.

To note about this clonotype: With a much larger clone just one base away, this may be a read error. The chain joins TRBV3-1 to TRBJ1-6; TRBD1 might be the D (6 bases). Germline CDR1 LGHDT, CDR2 YNNKEL (reference sequence). The CDR3 covers 17 residues. CDR3 in DNA: TGTGCCAGCTGCCAAGATCTTGTGGGGGGGGCGCGTTCACCCCTCCACTTT. Its translation: CASCQDLVGGARSPLHF.

The V call is TRBV11-1, the J call TRBJ2-1, with D perhaps matching TRBD1 (5 bases). Trimming stripped 8 bases from V and 3 bases from J, with 17 bases between. This CDR3 comprises 15 residues. From germline, CDR1 is SGHAT and CDR2 FQDESV (reference sequence). DNA of the CDR3: TGTGCCAGCCGCATTGACGACGGACACTACAATGAGCAGTTCTTC. This gives the protein CASRIDDGHYNEQFF.

Ten or more counts support this clonotype. The chain combines TRBV29-1 with TRBJ2-7; 8 bases agree with TRBD1. V dropped 0 bases and J dropped 5; count of bases not matched to a gene: 9. CDR3 length: 15 amino acids. Germline V CDR1 and CDR2: SQVTM, ANQGSEA. CDR3 sequence: CSVEEPRQGYDEQYF. The CDR3 coding sequence is TGCAGCGTTGAAGAGCCCAGACAGGGGTACGACGAGCAGTACTTC.

Many counts were recorded for this clonotype. This chain joins TRBV12-3 or TRBV12-4 and TRBJ2-3, with TRBD2 matching over 9 bases. The CDR3 is made up of 17 amino acids. The trim removed 7 bases at V and 2 bases at J, leaving 13 bases unmatched. The CDR3 spells CASTLTGSGGFTDTQYF. In DNA, the CDR3 is TGTGCCAGCACCCTGACTGGTAGCGGGGGTTTCACAGATACGCAGTATTTT.

The V call is TRBV29-1, the J call TRBJ1-4; 8 nucleotides match TRBD1. The germline gives CDR1 SQVTM, CDR2 ANQGSEA. The CDR3 is 13 residues long. V dropped 6 bases and J dropped 5; count of bases not matched to a gene: 5. CDR3 amino acids: CSVGQGKNEKLFF. The CDR3 nucleotides read TGCAGCGTCGGACAGGGAAAGAATGAAAAACTGTTTTTT.

This clonotype occurred a few times. CDR3 sequence reads: CSAPSGGSHEQYF. CDR3 coding DNA: TGCAGTGCTCCTAGCGGGGGATCCCACGAGCAGTACTTC. The chain carries TRBV20-1 and TRBJ2-7; 10 bases fit TRBD2. The CDR3 is 13 amino acids. From germline, CDR1 is DFQATT and CDR2 SNEGSKA (reference sequence). V lost 5 bases and J lost 5; bases outside the gene matches: 6.